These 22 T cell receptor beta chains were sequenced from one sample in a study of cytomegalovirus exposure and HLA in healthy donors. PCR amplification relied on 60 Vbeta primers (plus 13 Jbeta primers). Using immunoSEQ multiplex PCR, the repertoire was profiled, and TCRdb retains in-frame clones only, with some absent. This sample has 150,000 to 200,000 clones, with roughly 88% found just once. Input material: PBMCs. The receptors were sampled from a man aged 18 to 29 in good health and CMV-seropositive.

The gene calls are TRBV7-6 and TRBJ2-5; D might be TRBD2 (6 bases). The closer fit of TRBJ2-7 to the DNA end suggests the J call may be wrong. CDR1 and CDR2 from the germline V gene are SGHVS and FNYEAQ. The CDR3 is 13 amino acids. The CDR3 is CASSFGSSYEQYF. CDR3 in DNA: TGTGCCAGCAGCTTCGGGAGCTCCTACGAGCAGTACTTC.

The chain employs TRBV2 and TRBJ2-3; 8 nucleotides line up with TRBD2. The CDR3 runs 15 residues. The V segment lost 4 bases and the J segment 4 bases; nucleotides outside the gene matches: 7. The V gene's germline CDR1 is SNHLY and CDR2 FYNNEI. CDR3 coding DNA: TGTGCCAGCAGTGTCGGAGGACTAGCTGCAGATACGCAGTATTTT. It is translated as CASSVGGLAADTQYF.

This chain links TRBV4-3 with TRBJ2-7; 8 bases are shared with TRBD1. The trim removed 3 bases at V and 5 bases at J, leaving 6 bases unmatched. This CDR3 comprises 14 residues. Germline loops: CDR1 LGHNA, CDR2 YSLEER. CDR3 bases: TGCGCCAGCAGCCAGCTAGACAGGGGACACGAGCAGTACTTC. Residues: CASSQLDRGHEQYF.

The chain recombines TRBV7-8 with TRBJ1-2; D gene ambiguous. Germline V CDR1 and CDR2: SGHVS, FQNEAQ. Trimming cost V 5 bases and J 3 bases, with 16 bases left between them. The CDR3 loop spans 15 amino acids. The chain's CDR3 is CASSPLSGAHYGYTF. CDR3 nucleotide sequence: TGTGCCAGCAGCCCACTTAGTGGAGCGCACTATGGCTACACCTTC.

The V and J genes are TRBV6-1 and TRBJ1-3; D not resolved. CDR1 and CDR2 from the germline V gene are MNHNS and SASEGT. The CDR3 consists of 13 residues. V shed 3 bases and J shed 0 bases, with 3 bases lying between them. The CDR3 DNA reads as TGTGCCAGCAGTGACCGCTCTGGAAACACCATATATTTT. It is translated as CASSDRSGNTIYF.

CDR3 loop: CASTGVGNQPQHF. The CDR3 DNA reads TGTGCCAGTACAGGGGTAGGCAATCAGCCCCAGCATTTT. V usage is TRBV19 and J usage is TRBJ1-5, with a possible D match to TRBD1 (6 bases). Between the trimmed V and J ends, which lost 7 bases and 2 bases, there was a span of 9 bases. CDR3 length: 13 residues. Germline assignment: CDR1 LNHDA and CDR2 SQIVND (reference sequence).

The CDR3 here is CASSDIGTGLQETQYF. The CDR3, as DNA: TGTGCCAGCAGTGATATCGGGACAGGCCTCCAAGAGACCCAGTACTTC. The genes are TRBV2 and TRBJ2-5; 8 nucleotides line up with TRBD1. The germline gives CDR1 SNHLY, CDR2 FYNNEI. Germline trimming cut 3 bases from V and 1 base from J; bases unmatched to any gene: 7. The CDR3 extends over 16 amino acids. Full variable domain (outside the CDR3, taken from reference TRBV2 and TRBJ2-5): EPEVTQTPSHQVTQMGQEVILRCVPISNHLYFYWYRQILGQKVEFLVSFYNNEISEKSEIFDDQFSVERPDGSNFTLKIRSTKLEDSAMYFCASSDIGTGLQETQYFGPGTRLLVL.

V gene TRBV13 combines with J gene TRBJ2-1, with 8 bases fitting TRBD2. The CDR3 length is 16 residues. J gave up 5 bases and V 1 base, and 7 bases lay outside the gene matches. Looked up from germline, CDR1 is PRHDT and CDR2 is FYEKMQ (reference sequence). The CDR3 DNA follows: TGTGCCAGCAGCTTAGTCATGCGGGGGGCAGACAATGAGCAGTTCTTC. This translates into CASSLVMRGADNEQFF.

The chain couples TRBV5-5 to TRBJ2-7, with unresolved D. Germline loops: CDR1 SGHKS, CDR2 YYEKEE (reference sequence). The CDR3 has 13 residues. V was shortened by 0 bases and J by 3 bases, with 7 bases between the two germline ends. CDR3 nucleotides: TGTGCCAGCAGCTTGGTCCCTAGCTACGAGCAGTACTTC. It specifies CASSLVPSYEQYF.

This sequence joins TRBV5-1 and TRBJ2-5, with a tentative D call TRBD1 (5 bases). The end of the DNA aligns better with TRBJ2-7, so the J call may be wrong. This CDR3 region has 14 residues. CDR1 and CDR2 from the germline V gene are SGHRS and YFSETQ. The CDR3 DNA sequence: TGCGCCAGCAGCCCCACTACAGGATTCGGCGAGCAGTACTTC. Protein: CASSPTTGFGEQYF.

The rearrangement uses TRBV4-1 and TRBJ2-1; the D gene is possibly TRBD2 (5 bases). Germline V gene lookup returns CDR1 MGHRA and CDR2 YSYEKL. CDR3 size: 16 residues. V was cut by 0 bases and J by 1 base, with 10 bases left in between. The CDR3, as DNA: TGCGCCAGCAGCCAAGACCTCCGGGGATCCTACAATGAGCAGTTCTTC. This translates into CASSQDLRGSYNEQFF.

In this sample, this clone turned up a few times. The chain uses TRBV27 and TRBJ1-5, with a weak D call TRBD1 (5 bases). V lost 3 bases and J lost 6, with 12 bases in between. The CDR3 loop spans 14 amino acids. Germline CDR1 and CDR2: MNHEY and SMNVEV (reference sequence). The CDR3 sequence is CASSFLGPGQPQHF. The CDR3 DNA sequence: TGTGCCAGCAGTTTTCTGGGGCCAGGTCAGCCCCAGCATTTT.

This CDR3 reads CASNPPQASSGNTIYF. CDR3 coding DNA: TGTGCCAGCAACCCCCCCCAGGCCAGCTCTGGAAACACCATATATTTT. The chain combines TRBV9 with TRBJ1-3; no definite D call. Germline V CDR1 and CDR2: SGDLS, YYNGEE. CDR3 length: 16 residues. V was cut by 6 bases and J by 0 bases, with 16 bases left in between.

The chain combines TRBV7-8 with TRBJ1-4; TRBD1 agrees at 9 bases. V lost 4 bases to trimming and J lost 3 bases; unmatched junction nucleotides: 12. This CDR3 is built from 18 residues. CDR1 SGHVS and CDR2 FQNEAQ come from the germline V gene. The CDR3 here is CASSSLRTGVGANEKLFF. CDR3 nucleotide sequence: TGTGCCAGCAGCTCCCTGCGGACAGGGGTAGGGGCTAATGAAAAACTGTTTTTT.

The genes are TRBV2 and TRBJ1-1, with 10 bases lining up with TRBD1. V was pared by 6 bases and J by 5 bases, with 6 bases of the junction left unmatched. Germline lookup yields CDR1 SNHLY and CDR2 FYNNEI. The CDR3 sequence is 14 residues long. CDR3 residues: CASSSRQGATEAFF. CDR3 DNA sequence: TGTGCCAGCAGCAGTCGACAGGGGGCAACTGAAGCTTTCTTT.

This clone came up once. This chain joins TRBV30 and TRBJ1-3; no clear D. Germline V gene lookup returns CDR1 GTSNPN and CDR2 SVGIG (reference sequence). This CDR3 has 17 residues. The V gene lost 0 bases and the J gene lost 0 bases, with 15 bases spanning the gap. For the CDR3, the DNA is TGTGCCTGGAGTGTTAGGTCCGGGATTCACTCTGGAAACACCATATATTTT. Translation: CAWSVRSGIHSGNTIYF.

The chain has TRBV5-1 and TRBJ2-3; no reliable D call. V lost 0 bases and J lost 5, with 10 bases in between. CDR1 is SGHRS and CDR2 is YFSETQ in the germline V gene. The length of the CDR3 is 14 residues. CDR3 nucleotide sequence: TGCGCCAGCAGCTTGGTTTCAATCGGAGATACGCAGTATTTT. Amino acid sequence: CASSLVSIGDTQYF.

CDR3: CASSVGNRVEPRDTEAFF. In nucleotides, the CDR3 is TGTGCCAGCAGCGTAGGGAACAGGGTGGAGCCGCGTGACACTGAAGCTTTCTTT. J is TRBJ1-1 and V is TRBV9, with D perhaps matching TRBD1 (6 bases). Per germline, CDR1 SGDLS and CDR2 YYNGEE. The V end lost 0 bases, the J end lost 3 bases, and 21 bases lay between the germline ends. The CDR3 consists of 18 residues.

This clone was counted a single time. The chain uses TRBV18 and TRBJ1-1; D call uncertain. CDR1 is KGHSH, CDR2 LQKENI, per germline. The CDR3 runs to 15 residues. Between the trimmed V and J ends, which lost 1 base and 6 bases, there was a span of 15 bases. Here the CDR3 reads CASSPLETTVSEAFF. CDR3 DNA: TGTGCCAGCTCACCACTGGAGACTACGGTCTCTGAAGCTTTCTTT.

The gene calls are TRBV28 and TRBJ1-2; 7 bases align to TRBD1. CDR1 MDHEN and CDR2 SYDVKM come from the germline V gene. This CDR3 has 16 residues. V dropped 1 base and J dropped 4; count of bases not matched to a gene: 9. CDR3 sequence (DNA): TGTGCCAGCAGTTTATTGGGGAAACAGGGGCTCTATGGCTACACCTTC. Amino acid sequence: CASSLLGKQGLYGYTF.

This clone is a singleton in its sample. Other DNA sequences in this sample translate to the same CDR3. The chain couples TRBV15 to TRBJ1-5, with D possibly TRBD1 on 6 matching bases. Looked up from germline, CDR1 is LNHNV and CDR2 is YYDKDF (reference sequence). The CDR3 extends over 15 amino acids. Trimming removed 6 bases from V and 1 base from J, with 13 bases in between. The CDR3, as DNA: TGTGCCACCAGTACTGGTGACAGGAGCAATCAGCCCCAGCATTTT. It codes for CATSTGDRSNQPQHF.

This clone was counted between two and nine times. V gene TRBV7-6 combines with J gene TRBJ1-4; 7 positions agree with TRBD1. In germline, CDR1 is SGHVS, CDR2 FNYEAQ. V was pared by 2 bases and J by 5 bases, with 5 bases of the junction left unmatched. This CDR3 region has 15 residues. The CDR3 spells CASSLWDSFNEKLFF. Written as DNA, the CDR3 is TGTGCCAGCAGCTTATGGGACAGTTTCAATGAAAAACTGTTTTTT.